The next 14 T cell receptor beta chains were all read from a single sample in a study of low-dose radiotherapy and immunotherapy resistance in tumors. Primers targeting TRAV and TRBV primed first-strand cDNA, covering alpha and beta chains. For amplifying TCRs, the PCR ran for about 22 cycles with Phusion, which was used together with a constant-region primer and the adapter on the V primers. TCRdb used MiXCR to reprocess the reads, holding one entry per CDR3 protein. The repertoire consists of about 30,000 distinct CDR3 sequences, with 49% occurring once and the leading ten covering approximately 5.4%. Time point described: after trial treatment. Treatment here: LDRT plus nivolumab, ipilimumab, low-dose cyclophosphamide and aspirin (RACIN trial). Source: PBMCs, taken after low-dose radiotherapy plus immunotherapy. The source is a male donor with gallbladder cancer.

This clonotype was seen at least ten times. The chain recombines TRBV27 with TRBJ2-1; 7 bases fit TRBD1. The germline CDR1 and CDR2 sequences are MNHEY and SMNVEV (reference sequence). The V gene end was trimmed by 3 bases and the J gene end by 8 bases; junction bases not matched to a gene: 7. The CDR3 loop spans 14 amino acids. The CDR3 region has the DNA TGTGCCAGCAGTTTTAGAGGGGGCAGCGATGAGCAGTTCTTC. Amino acid sequence: CASSFRGGSDEQFF.

The gene calls are TRBV29-1 and TRBJ2-2; D gene uncertain. Between the trimmed V and J ends, which lost 4 bases and 0 bases, there was a span of 9 bases. The CDR3 runs to 14 residues. In germline, CDR1 is SQVTM, CDR2 ANQGSEA. This CDR3 is CSVATAANTGELFF. The CDR3 DNA sequence: TGCAGCGTTGCAACGGCCGCGAACACCGGGGAGCTGTTTTTT.

This clonotype appeared a single time. V gene TRBV5-1 combines with J gene TRBJ2-4; the match to TRBD1 covers 8 bases. Germline V gene lookup returns CDR1 SGHRS and CDR2 YFSETQ. V trimming: 2 bases; J trimming: 6 bases; junction bases outside the gene matches: 7. The CDR3 runs 15 residues. Here the CDR3 DNA reads TGCGCCAGCAGCTTTGCAATTGGACAGGGAAACATTCAGTACTTC. Translating it yields CASSFAIGQGNIQYF.

This chain uses TRBV29-1 with TRBJ2-7, with D uncertain. V was clipped by 5 bases and J by 2 bases, with 10 bases between them. The germline CDR1 and CDR2 sequences are SQVTM and ANQGSEA. This CDR3 spans 12 amino acids. The DNA of the CDR3 is TGCAGCGTTAAAACTGCAGCCTACGAGCAGTACTTC. Protein sequence: CSVKTAAYEQYF.

Many counts were recorded for this clonotype. The CDR3 sequence is CASSYSRGKNEQFF. The CDR3 nucleotides are TGTGCCAGCAGTTACTCGAGGGGGAAGAATGAGCAGTTCTTC. The gene calls are TRBV6-5 and TRBJ2-1; weak D call: TRBD1 (6 bases). CDR1 is MNHEY, CDR2 SVGAGI, per germline. With 0 bases removed from V and 7 bases from J, the gap between germline ends came to 10 bases. The CDR3 sequence is 14 residues long.

Concerning this clonotype: At one end, the junction sequence differs from germline, possibly due to a read error. V and J are TRBV20-1 and TRBJ2-1, with TRBD2 matching 8 bases. The CDR3 has 15 amino acids. Per the germline V gene, CDR1 is DFQATT and CDR2 is SNEGSKA (reference sequence). The CDR3 spells CSARDPGGPNNEQFF. DNA for the CDR3: TGCAGTGCCAGAGATCCGGGGGGGCCCAACAATGAGCAGTTCTTC.

The J gene is TRBJ1-5, the V gene TRBV19; D gene uncertain. The V and J ends lost 5 bases and 2 bases respectively, with 13 bases between them. The CDR3 extends over 15 amino acids. Germline V CDR1 and CDR2: LNHDA, SQIVND (reference sequence). CDR3 loop: CASSFDPRGNQPQHF. The DNA of the CDR3 is TGTGCCAGTAGTTTTGACCCTAGGGGCAATCAGCCCCAGCATTTT.

This clonotype was counted once. CDR3 in DNA: TGTGCCAGCAGCTCTCAACCCGGGACAGACTACGAGCAGTACTTC. Translating gives CASSSQPGTDYEQYF. J is TRBJ2-7 and V is TRBV11-2; TRBD1 agrees at 7 bases. This CDR3 has 15 amino acids. Germline CDR1 SGHAT, CDR2 FQNNGV. With V trimmed by 4 bases and J by 3 bases, 9 bases remained unmatched.

This clonotype was counted ten times or more. CDR3 bases: TGCAGTGCCCGGACGGGGACCACCTACGAGCAGTACTTC. Translated: CSARTGTTYEQYF. The chain uses TRBV20-1 and TRBJ2-7; D might be TRBD1 or TRBD2, each matching 5 bases. This CDR3 has 13 amino acids. The V end lost 6 bases, the J end lost 2 bases, and 14 bases lay between the germline ends. Germline lookup yields CDR1 DFQATT and CDR2 SNEGSKA (reference sequence).

This clonotype was counted many times. This CDR3 is CAISEGREAFF. Here the CDR3 DNA reads TGTGCCATCAGTGAGGGCAGGGAAGCTTTCTTT. The V and J genes are TRBV10-3 and TRBJ1-1; unclear D gene. The CDR3 has 11 amino acids. Germline V gene lookup returns CDR1 ENHRY and CDR2 SYGVKD. Trimming left V 2 bases short and J 8 bases short, with 6 bases between.

Points on this clonotype: This likely came from a read error, as a far larger clone is one base away. The chain couples TRBV14 to TRBJ2-1, with TRBD1 matching over 9 bases. CDR3 length: 15 amino acids. Germline V gene sequence: CDR1 SGHDN, CDR2 FVKESK. V dropped 2 bases and J dropped 10; count of bases not matched to a gene: 9. CDR3 protein: CASSQPGTGPYEQFF. The CDR3, as DNA: TGTGCCAGCAGCCAACCCGGGACAGGGCCCTACGAGCAGTTCTTC.

This chain links TRBV11-2 with TRBJ2-7, with 13 bases fitting TRBD2. Germline trimming cut 2 bases from V and 7 bases from J; bases unmatched to any gene: 5. In germline, CDR1 is SGHAT, CDR2 FQNNGV. The CDR3 covers 15 residues. As DNA, the CDR3 is TGTGCCAGCAGCTTATGGACTAGCGGGAGTGGGGAGCAGTACTTC. Protein sequence: CASSLWTSGSGEQYF.

This clonotype has only a few counts. The chain employs TRBV7-9 and TRBJ1-2; D remains unclear. The V end lost 5 bases, the J end lost 2 bases, and 15 bases lay between the germline ends. CDR1 SEHNR and CDR2 FQNEAQ come from the germline V gene (reference sequence). The CDR3 has 15 residues. This chain's CDR3 is CASSPLGLGNYGYTF. The DNA for the CDR3 is TGTGCCAGCAGCCCCCTAGGACTGGGGAACTATGGCTACACCTTC.

The table lists this clonotype with a few counts. This likely came from a read error, as a far larger clone is one base away. The chain is built from TRBV7-2 and TRBJ2-1; D is perhaps TRBD2 (5 bases). Germline V lookup: CDR1 SGHTA, CDR2 FQGNSA. This CDR3 comprises 15 residues. V was shortened by 4 bases and J by 13 bases, with 23 bases between the two germline ends. CDR3 region: CASSSEAAASRTQFF. Here the CDR3 DNA reads TGTGCCAGCAGCTCCGAAGCGGCCGCCTCGCGGACCCAGTTCTTC.